This T cell receptor (beta chain) was documented in a study of blood T cells in healthy people across ages. About the study: Roughly one uniquely barcoded beta molecule per two T cells was captured.

Alongside a J-beta primer mix, a sample-barcoded 5' primer served in a second PCR lasting about 7 to 11 cycles. One entry per CDR3 protein, called by TCRdb with MiXCR from the 5' RACE reads. The data show more than 800,000 distinct CDR3 sequences, 25% to 35% seen once. The CDR3 runs 13 residues. V was clipped by 1 base and J by 1 base, with 4 bases between them. Germline CDR1 reads LGHNA; CDR2 reads YSLEER. This clonotype was seen more than once but under ten times. The sequenced sample consisted of blood. The rearrangement joins TRBV4-3 to TRBJ1-1, with D unresolved. The clonotype originates from an elderly woman in good health. CDR3 amino acids: CASSQGTNTEAFF. The CDR3 DNA sequence: TGCGCCAGCAGCCAAGGGACGAACACTGAAGCTTTCTTT.